One and the same sample provided the 11 T cell receptor beta chains below, sequenced in a study of blood T cells in healthy people across ages. A second roughly 7 to 12 cycle PCR used barcoded and J-beta primers. TCRdb reanalysed the 5' RACE reads using MiXCR and keeps one entry per CDR3 protein. This table has around 990,000 distinct CDR3 sequences, under 30% appearing once. Separately, the same data were catalogued under a study of T cells of mothers and their children.

Sequenced sample: blood. These receptors all come from a girl aged 2 to 9 in good health.

This sequence joins TRBV6-4 and TRBJ2-1, with TRBD1 matching 9 bases. Trimming cost V 4 bases and J 4 bases; bases outside gene matches: 5. The CDR3 is 15 amino acids. Germline loops: CDR1 MRHNA, CDR2 SNTAGT. Here the CDR3 reads CASSAQGAPYNEQFF. CDR3 coding DNA: TGTGCCAGCAGTGCACAGGGGGCGCCTTACAATGAGCAGTTCTTC.

This clonotype was found many times. This sequence joins TRBV28 and TRBJ2-5; tentatively, D is TRBD1 (6 bases). The J call may not be correct, given that the DNA end is closer to TRBJ2-7. This CDR3 contains 13 residues. Germline values: CDR1 MDHEN, CDR2 SYDVKM. The CDR3 protein is CASSTGTIYEQYF. CDR3 DNA: TGTGCCAGCAGTACCGGGACAATATACGAGCAGTACTTC.

The rearrangement joins TRBV16 to TRBJ2-5, with 7 bases identical to TRBD1. Unmatched junction bases numbered 8, after V lost 5 bases and J lost 5 bases. CDR1 and CDR2 from the germline V gene are KGHSY and FQNENV. CDR3 size: 14 residues. The chain's CDR3 is CASSKDRPGETQYF. CDR3 coding DNA: TGTGCCAGCAGCAAGGACAGGCCCGGGGAGACCCAGTACTTC.

The V gene is TRBV20-1, the J gene TRBJ1-4; tentatively, D is TRBD1 (5 bases). This CDR3 region has 15 residues. V gave up 0 bases and J gave up 8 bases, with 16 bases separating them. Germline CDR1 is DFQATT and CDR2 is SNEGSKA (reference sequence). CDR3 amino acids: CSARDNRGRKEKLFF. The DNA for the CDR3 is TGCAGTGCTAGAGATAATCGGGGGAGAAAAGAAAAACTGTTTTTT.

V and J are TRBV20-1 and TRBJ2-5, with 7 bases that match TRBD1. Germline CDR1 DFQATT, CDR2 SNEGSKA (reference sequence). The length of the CDR3 is 13 residues. With 3 bases clipped from V and 0 bases from J, the junction kept 1 base outside the gene matches. Written as DNA, the CDR3 is TGCAGTGCTAGGGACAGGTACCAAGAGACCCAGTACTTC. It codes for CSARDRYQETQYF.

This clonotype was picked up a small number of times. The rearrangement links TRBV20-1 to TRBJ2-1, with D unresolved. The CDR3 spans 14 residues. Per the germline V gene, CDR1 is DFQATT and CDR2 is SNEGSKA (reference sequence). Between the trimmed V and J ends, which lost 3 bases and 0 bases, there was a span of 9 bases. CDR3 in amino acids: CSARVGNSYNEQFF. For the CDR3, the DNA is TGCAGTGCTAGGGTTGGAAACTCCTACAATGAGCAGTTCTTC.

The sample holds many counts of this clonotype. The V call is TRBV4-2, the J call TRBJ2-1, with no clear D. The CDR3 is made up of 12 amino acids. Trimming took off 7 bases at V and 0 bases at J, with 4 bases between the two ends. The V gene's germline CDR1 is LGHNA and CDR2 YNFKEQ. CDR3 amino acids: CASKSSYNEQFF. CDR3 sequence (DNA): TGTGCCAGCAAAAGCTCCTACAATGAGCAGTTCTTC.

The chain recombines TRBV7-8 with TRBJ2-3, with D possibly matching TRBD1 (6 bases). CDR3 size: 16 residues. V lost 1 base and J lost 2, with 13 bases in between. From germline, CDR1 is SGHVS and CDR2 FQNEAQ. Written as DNA, the CDR3 is TGTGCCAGCAGCTTAGAGATACAGGGATTCACAGATACGCAGTATTTT. Translation gives CASSLEIQGFTDTQYF.

The chain couples TRBV5-1 to TRBJ2-1; a weak D match, TRBD2 (5 bases). Germline assignment: CDR1 SGHRS and CDR2 YFSETQ. The length of the CDR3 is 15 residues. With 0 bases removed from V and 6 bases from J, the gap between germline ends came to 13 bases. DNA of the CDR3: TGCGCCAGCAGCTTGGGAGGCGGGCACAGCAATGAGCAGTTCTTC. Protein: CASSLGGGHSNEQFF.

This clonotype has a handful of counts. The chain is built from TRBV4-3 and TRBJ1-1; D remains ambiguous. Trimming pared 4 bases from V and 5 bases from J, leaving 11 bases between. Germline-derived CDR1 and CDR2 are LGHNA and YSLEER. The CDR3 has 13 residues. CDR3 in DNA: TGCGCCAGCAGCCGAGTCGTTAGGACTGAAGCTTTCTTT. It translates to CASSRVVRTEAFF.

V gene TRBV29-1 combines with J gene TRBJ2-7; 7 nucleotides align to TRBD1. The CDR3 extends over 14 amino acids. Trimming took 1 base from V and 6 from J; bases not matched to a gene: 9. Germline CDR1 and CDR2: SQVTM and ANQGSEA. CDR3 in DNA: TGCAGCGTTGAAGGAACACAGGGGTGGAGCGAGCAGTACTTC. This codes for CSVEGTQGWSEQYF.